The 10 T cell receptor beta chains given below trace back to one sample, sequenced in a study of blood T cell repertoires in COVID-19. Generated by immunoSEQ multiplex PCR, the TCRdb table keeps only in-frame clones and is missing some. The sample contains some 200,000 clones, 85% to 90% of which appear only once. Sequenced: peripheral blood. These receptor sequences come from an elderly man with acute or convalescent COVID-19.

The rearrangement links TRBV4-1 to TRBJ1-2; a weak D match, TRBD1 (5 bases). This CDR3 has 13 amino acids. V gave up 4 bases and J gave up 3 bases, with 9 bases separating them. Germline CDR1 and CDR2: MGHRA and YSYEKL. The CDR3 sequence is CASSRIGDYGYTF. The CDR3 DNA is TGCGCCAGCAGCCGGATAGGGGACTATGGCTACACCTTC.

The gene calls are TRBV23-1 and TRBJ1-2; perhaps TRBD1 as D (5 bases). TRBV23-1 is an ORF, with its function uncertain. The CDR3 is 15 residues long. V was pared by 4 bases and J by 5 bases, with 17 bases between. CDR3 DNA sequence: TGCGCCAGCAGTCCCGCGGGACGGAAAATGTATGGCTACACCTTC. Translation: CASSPAGRKMYGYTF.

Concerning this clone itself: Other DNA variants within this sample encode the same CDR3. The chain carries TRBV5-1 and TRBJ1-1; no clear D. The ends were cut back, 4 bases at V and 1 base at J, with 8 bases in the middle. The CDR3 consists of 13 residues. Germline V lookup: CDR1 SGHRS, CDR2 YFSETQ. In nucleotides, the CDR3 is TGCGCCAGCAGCCTAGGAGGGAACACTGAAGCTTTCTTT. It translates to CASSLGGNTEAFF.

J is TRBJ1-3 and V is TRBV3-1 (or the pseudogene TRBV3-2); 8 bases line up with TRBD1. The CDR3 runs 15 residues. V lost 4 bases to trimming and J lost 4 bases; unmatched junction nucleotides: 6. Germline CDR1 LGHDT, CDR2 YNNKEL (reference sequence). The DNA for the CDR3 is TGTGCCAGCAGCCGTATCGGGACAGGCGGAAACACCATATATTTT. Amino acids: CASSRIGTGGNTIYF.

This clone came up a few times. V and J are TRBV5-1 and TRBJ1-2; D unresolved. CDR1 SGHRS and CDR2 YFSETQ come from the germline V gene. CDR3 size: 14 residues. The germline V and J ends were trimmed by 5 bases and 0 bases, with 11 bases remaining between them. This CDR3 is CASRREYANYGYTF. CDR3 nucleotide sequence: TGCGCCAGCAGGAGGGAGTATGCTAACTATGGCTACACCTTC.

The chain uses TRBV27 and TRBJ1-2; 8 bases line up with TRBD1. V lost 2 bases to trimming and J lost 6 bases; unmatched junction nucleotides: 8. The CDR3 length is 15 residues. Per the germline V gene, CDR1 is MNHEY and CDR2 is SMNVEV (reference sequence). The CDR3 protein is CASSLDPGGLDGYTF. The CDR3 bases are TGTGCCAGCAGTTTAGACCCAGGGGGCCTGGATGGCTACACCTTC.

The rearrangement joins TRBV10-3 to TRBJ2-7; 8 bases map to TRBD1. Germline V gives CDR1 ENHRY, CDR2 SYGVKD. The CDR3 extends over 13 amino acids. The V gene end was trimmed by 4 bases and the J gene end by 3 bases; junction bases not matched to a gene: 2. CDR3 in DNA: TGTGCCATCAGTGGCGGACAGGGCTACGAGCAGTACTTC. Amino acid sequence: CAISGGQGYEQYF.

The CDR3 DNA follows: TGTGCCAGCAGCCAAGCCCGGACAGGGGATATCTACGAGCAGTACTTC. This translates into CASSQARTGDIYEQYF. J is TRBJ2-7 and V is TRBV14, with TRBD1 matching over 9 bases. This CDR3 spans 16 amino acids. CDR1 SGHDN and CDR2 FVKESK come from the germline V gene. The junction had 7 bases not matched to a gene; V was cut back by 1 base and J by 3 bases.

This chain connects TRBV19 to TRBJ1-2; D uncertain. Germline V gene data show CDR1 as LNHDA and CDR2 as SQIVND (reference sequence). V was trimmed by 7 bases and J by 7 bases, leaving 16 bases between them. This CDR3 comprises 13 residues. The CDR3 nucleotides are TGTGCCAGTACCCAGATTTCGGGGTCTGGCTACACCTTC. Residues: CASTQISGSGYTF.

This clone came up once. V is TRBV14 and J is TRBJ1-4, with D unresolved. Germline CDR1 and CDR2: SGHDN and FVKESK. This CDR3 comprises 14 residues. Trimming cost V 4 bases and J 8 bases, with 14 bases left between them. The CDR3, as DNA: TGTGCCAGCAGCCGCTACCGGGAGAAAGAAAAACTGTTTTTT. It is translated as CASSRYREKEKLFF. The full variable domain, rest sourced from reference TRBV14 and TRBJ1-4, is EAGVTQFPSHSVIEKGQTVTLRCDPISGHDNLYWYRRVMGKEIKFLLHFVKESKQDESGMPNNRFLAERTGGTYSTLKVQPAELEDSGVYFCASSRYREKEKLFFGSGTQLSVL.